This TCR beta chain is drawn from a study of blood T cells in healthy people across ages. Study findings and constraints: Among T cells, TCR beta diversity per million cells dropped roughly linearly as age rose. Naive T cell percentage strongly correlated with TCR beta diversity.

This clonotype was seen more than once but under ten times. Its antigen is as yet unknown. Unmatched junction bases numbered 3, after V lost 5 bases and J lost 3 bases. The germline V gene has CDR1 MNHEY and CDR2 SVGEGT. The CDR3 has 13 residues. A second PCR, run for roughly 7 to 12 cycles, used a sample-barcoded 5' primer plus a J-beta primer mix. Every cDNA molecule carried a tag from a template-switch adaptor bearing 12 random nucleotides. TCRdb re-derived calls from the 5' RACE reads in MiXCR, one entry per CDR3 protein. The sample holds 980,000 or so distinct CDR3 sequences, around 48% seen once.

The chain couples TRBV6-2 or TRBV6-3 to TRBJ2-5, with 7 bases lining up with TRBD1. This receptor was taken from a man in his thirties or forties in good health. The sequencing sample was made of blood. The CDR3 DNA follows: TGTGCCAGCAGTCGAGGGGGCAAAGAGACCCAGTACTTC. Translating gives CASSRGGKETQYF.